Following are 18 T cell receptor beta chains from one sample sequenced in a study of OX40 agonist ivuxolimab in advanced cancers. The repertoire was sequenced with immunoSEQ multiplex PCR; TCRdb's copy has only in-frame clones and lacks some. Here the sample spans roughly 97,000 clones, roughly 90% being singletons. The input for sequencing was CD4+ or CD8+ T cells sorted from blood, taken in a trial of the OX40 agonist ivuxolimab. Receptors originate from an adult with an advanced solid tumor such as melanoma, head and neck, liver or kidney cancer.

This sequence joins TRBV6-6 and TRBJ1-5; D is ambiguous. The CDR3 is made up of 13 amino acids. Germline CDR1 reads MNHNY; CDR2 reads SVGAGI (reference sequence). V was pared by 8 bases and J by 2 bases, with 10 bases between. CDR3 amino acids: CASVPGGNQPQHF. In nucleotides, the CDR3 is TGTGCCAGCGTGCCGGGCGGCAATCAGCCCCAGCATTTT.

The sample holds one count of this clone. This chain uses TRBV5-6 with TRBJ2-3; D perhaps matches TRBD1 (6 bases). The CDR3 consists of 15 residues. CDR1 SGHDT and CDR2 YYEEEE come from the germline V gene. V lost 6 bases to trimming and J lost 3 bases, with 17 bases between them. As DNA, the CDR3 is TGTGCCAGCACCCTTCTACAGGGCGGTACAGATACGCAGTATTTT. Translating gives CASTLLQGGTDTQYF.

The chain has TRBV7-2 and TRBJ1-4; the D gene is possibly TRBD1 (5 bases). Germline values: CDR1 SGHTA, CDR2 FQGNSA. The CDR3 runs 13 residues. Deletions cut 4 bases from V and 6 bases from J, with 9 bases between. CDR3 bases: TGTGCCAGCAGCTCCCGGGGGGATGAAAAACTGTTTTTT. This codes for CASSSRGDEKLFF.

The V call is TRBV7-2, the J call TRBJ2-7; tentatively, D is TRBD1 (5 bases). V lost 4 bases to trimming and J lost 0 bases, with 13 bases between them. This CDR3 contains 15 residues. In germline, CDR1 is SGHTA, CDR2 FQGNSA. The CDR3 coding sequence is TGTGCCAGCAGCTCCAGACAGAACCCCTCCTACGAGCAGTACTTC. Its protein is CASSSRQNPSYEQYF.

The genes are TRBV28 and TRBJ2-7, with D perhaps TRBD1 (6 bases). V was cut by 2 bases and J by 2 bases, with 10 bases left in between. Germline CDR1 is MDHEN and CDR2 is SYDVKM. The CDR3 has 14 amino acids. DNA of the CDR3: TGTGCCAGCAGTTTAGGGACACCTGCCTACGAGCAGTACTTC. Protein product: CASSLGTPAYEQYF.

The J gene is TRBJ1-5, the V gene TRBV19; 11 bases map to TRBD1. The V segment lost 6 bases and the J segment 9 bases; nucleotides outside the gene matches: 10. The CDR3 has 15 amino acids. Germline CDR1 and CDR2: LNHDA and SQIVND (reference sequence). CDR3: CASRGSPGQGGPQHF. The CDR3 DNA sequence: TGTGCCAGTAGAGGCAGCCCGGGACAGGGGGGGCCCCAGCATTTT. The variable domain in full, with the rest retrieved from reference TRBV19 and TRBJ1-5, is DGGITQSPKYLFRKEGQNVTLSCEQNLNHDAMYWYRQDPGQGLRLIYYSQIVNDFQKGDIAEGYSVSREKKESFPLTVTSAQKNPTAFYLCASRGSPGQGGPQHFGDGTRLSIL.

The chain employs TRBV10-3 and TRBJ2-3, with 7 nucleotides matching TRBD1. Germline V gene lookup returns CDR1 ENHRY and CDR2 SYGVKD. V lost 11 bases to trimming and J lost 2 bases; unmatched junction nucleotides: 13. The CDR3 sequence is 15 residues long. The CDR3 reads CAAKRDSWFTDTQYF. For the CDR3, the DNA is TGTGCCGCCAAAAGGGACAGCTGGTTCACAGATACGCAGTATTTT.

This sequence joins TRBV5-6 and TRBJ2-4, with TRBD1 identical over 7 bases. Trimming took 3 bases from V and 5 from J; bases not matched to a gene: 5. The CDR3 has 14 amino acids. Germline loops: CDR1 SGHDT, CDR2 YYEEEE. Written as DNA, the CDR3 is TGTGCCAGCAGCTCCGGACAGGTAGAAAACATTCAGTACTTC. It is translated as CASSSGQVENIQYF.

The chain uses TRBV5-1 and TRBJ2-5, with 8 bases lining up with TRBD2. This CDR3 contains 12 residues. With 7 bases clipped from V and 4 bases from J, the junction kept 3 bases outside the gene matches. In germline, CDR1 is SGHRS, CDR2 YFSETQ. The CDR3 is CASGSGGETQYF. The CDR3 nucleotides read TGCGCCAGCGGCAGCGGGGGAGAGACCCAGTACTTC. The full variable domain, completed using reference TRBV5-1 and TRBJ2-5, is KAGVTQTPRYLIKTRGQQVTLSCSPISGHRSVSWYQQTPGQGLQFLFEYFSETQRNKGNFPGRFSGRQFSNSRSEMNVSTLELGDSALYLCASGSGGETQYFGPGTRLLVL.

The CDR3 is CSVEGPDTRTF. The CDR3 bases are TGCAGCGTTGAAGGCCCGGACACAAGGACCTTC. The chain carries TRBV29-1 and TRBJ1-2; a possible D gene is TRBD1 (5 bases). V lost 1 base and J 14 bases, leaving 14 bases between the germline ends. Germline CDR1 is SQVTM and CDR2 is ANQGSEA. The length of the CDR3 is 11 residues.

This chain joins TRBV6-6 and TRBJ1-2; a possible D gene is TRBD1 (6 bases). From germline, CDR1 is MNHNY and CDR2 SVGAGI (reference sequence). V lost 6 bases to trimming and J lost 0 bases, with 14 bases between them. CDR3 length equals 15 residues. The DNA of the CDR3 is TGTGCCAGCAGGCGGGGGCAGGCGTCTAACTATGGCTACACCTTC. Its translation is CASRRGQASNYGYTF.

This rearrangement joins TRBV7-2 to TRBJ2-5, with D possibly TRBD1 on 7 matching bases. Germline-derived CDR1 and CDR2 are SGHTA and FQGNSA. The CDR3 runs 15 residues. V gave up 5 bases and J gave up 4 bases, with 17 bases separating them. The CDR3 sequence: CASSAGGPSRETQYF. The CDR3 DNA is TGTGCCAGCAGCGCAGGGGGGCCAAGTAGAGAGACCCAGTACTTC.

This clone was detected once. The chain has TRBV21-1 and TRBJ2-2; TRBD1 was called by the table and not checked on the DNA. TRBV21-1 is a pseudogene. The CDR3 runs 16 residues. The CDR3 protein is CASSIRQGTNTGELFF. CDR3 coding DNA: TGTGCCAGCAGCATCCGACAGGGTACCAACACCGGGGAGCTGTTTTTT.

The chain links TRBV5-1 to TRBJ2-2; perhaps TRBD2 as D (6 bases). The CDR3 is 13 residues long. Germline CDR1 is SGHRS and CDR2 is YFSETQ. The ends were cut back, 4 bases at V and 5 bases at J, with 9 bases in the middle. DNA of the CDR3: TGCGCCAGCAGCGGAGGGAGTACCGGGGAGCTGTTTTTT. Its translation: CASSGGSTGELFF.

V and J are TRBV9 and TRBJ1-6; D is unclear. Trimming removed 0 bases from V and 7 bases from J, with 11 bases in between. This CDR3 is built from 15 residues. The germline V gene encodes CDR1 SGDLS and CDR2 YYNGEE. The CDR3 DNA sequence: TGTGCCAGCAGCGTAGGTGGGTTTGCAAATTCACCCCTCCACTTT. Residues: CASSVGGFANSPLHF.

This clone showed up just once. This may stem from a read error, because a much larger clone lies one nucleotide away. The V call is TRBV19, the J call TRBJ2-1, with D possibly being TRBD1 (6 bases). The CDR3 consists of 15 residues. Germline assignment: CDR1 LNHDA and CDR2 SQIVND (reference sequence). CDR3 sequence reads: CASTPGQRGHNGQFF. The CDR3 DNA reads as TGTGCCAGTACCCCAGGACAGAGAGGGCACAATGGGCAGTTCTTC.

The chain is built from TRBV7-2 and TRBJ2-4; D is possibly TRBD2 (6 bases). Between the trimmed V and J ends, which lost 1 base and 1 base, there was a span of 20 bases. Germline V gene lookup returns CDR1 SGHTA and CDR2 FQGNSA. The CDR3 runs to 19 residues. The CDR3 loop is CASSLEPPGGALAKNIQYF. CDR3 in DNA: TGTGCCAGCAGCTTAGAACCCCCGGGCGGGGCTTTGGCCAAAAACATTCAGTACTTC.

The chain has TRBV4-3 and TRBJ2-3, with TRBD2 matching 7 bases. Trimming removed 0 bases from V and 2 bases from J; junction bases left unmatched: 8. In germline, CDR1 is LGHNA, CDR2 YSLEER. The CDR3 spans 17 residues. Here the CDR3 reads CASSQEWAGRATDTQYF. In nucleotides, the CDR3 is TGCGCCAGCAGCCAAGAGTGGGCAGGGAGGGCCACAGATACGCAGTATTTT.